This passage covers 16 T cell receptor beta chains from one sample sequenced in a study of blood T cell repertoires in COVID-19. Sequenced by immunoSEQ multiplex PCR; TCRdb stores in-frame clones only, minus some. The sample consists of some 240,000 clones, roughly 84% of them appearing once. What was sequenced was peripheral blood. The receptors here all came from a woman between 40 and 55 years old who had recovered from COVID-19.

The chain combines TRBV4-1 with TRBJ1-2; 11 bases are a match to TRBD1. Germline V gene data show CDR1 as MGHRA and CDR2 as YSYEKL. V lost 3 bases to trimming and J lost 3 bases; unmatched junction nucleotides: 6. The CDR3 contains 16 residues. The CDR3 spells CASSQPGDRGDYGYTF. The CDR3 bases are TGCGCCAGCAGCCAGCCGGGGGACAGGGGGGACTATGGCTACACCTTC.

The chain combines TRBV6-4 with TRBJ1-2, with TRBD1 matching over 7 bases. Germline lookup yields CDR1 MRHNA and CDR2 SNTAGT. This CDR3 has 16 residues. With V trimmed by 2 bases and J by 1 base, 7 bases remained unmatched. The CDR3 DNA sequence: TGTGCCAGCAGTGACGGAGGGTACAGGGGTAACTATGGCTACACCTTC. It translates to CASSDGGYRGNYGYTF.

This chain connects TRBV12-3 or TRBV12-4 to TRBJ1-2, with a tentative D call TRBD1 (5 bases). V was cut by 3 bases and J by 2 bases, with 7 bases left in between. CDR3 length equals 13 residues. The CDR3 DNA reads as TGTGCCAGCAGTTTTAGGGGAAACTATGGCTACACCTTC. It translates to CASSFRGNYGYTF.

The chain carries TRBV7-9 and TRBJ2-7; the match to TRBD1 covers 9 bases. The CDR3 length is 18 residues. CDR1 and CDR2 from the germline V gene are SEHNR and FQNEAQ (reference sequence). The V and J ends lost 1 base and 7 bases, in that order; junction bases with no gene match: 17. In nucleotides, the CDR3 is TGTGCCAGCAGCTTAGGGACAGGGTCCGGGACAGGGTTGGAAGAGCAGTACTTC. It codes for CASSLGTGSGTGLEEQYF.

V usage is TRBV19 and J usage is TRBJ1-1; TRBD1 might be the D (6 bases). This CDR3 spans 16 amino acids. Germline values: CDR1 LNHDA, CDR2 SQIVND (reference sequence). The V end was cut by 4 bases, the J end by 0 bases, with 15 bases between. The CDR3 protein is CASSKYRANMNTEAFF. CDR3 coding DNA: TGTGCCAGTAGTAAATACAGGGCGAACATGAACACTGAAGCTTTCTTT. Supplemented by reference TRBV19 and TRBJ1-1, the full variable domain reads DGGITQSPKYLFRKEGQNVTLSCEQNLNHDAMYWYRQDPGQGLRLIYYSQIVNDFQKGDIAEGYSVSREKKESFPLTVTSAQKNPTAFYLCASSKYRANMNTEAFFGQGTRLTVV.

This chain links TRBV30 with TRBJ1-1, with D tentatively TRBD1 (6 bases). The CDR3 runs 13 residues. Germline CDR1 and CDR2: GTSNPN and SVGIG (reference sequence). V shed 2 bases and J shed 8 bases, with 15 bases lying between them. This CDR3 reads CAWSRGADREAFF. Written as DNA, the CDR3 is TGTGCCTGGAGTCGGGGCGCCGACAGGGAAGCTTTCTTT.

The chain recombines TRBV30 with TRBJ2-7, with D maybe TRBD1 (6 bases). The CDR3 is 12 amino acids. The V gene lost 2 bases and the J gene lost 4 bases, with 9 bases spanning the gap. CDR1 is GTSNPN, CDR2 SVGIG, per germline (reference sequence). CDR3 sequence reads: CAWSPTGYEQYF. The CDR3, as DNA: TGTGCCTGGAGTCCCACAGGGTACGAGCAGTACTTC.

This rearrangement joins TRBV6-5 to TRBJ2-7, with 7 bases identical to TRBD2. Germline loops: CDR1 MNHEY, CDR2 SVGAGI. The CDR3 covers 13 residues. CDR3 residues: CVVSGEGPYEQYF. The CDR3 nucleotides read TGTGTCGTAAGCGGGGAGGGACCCTACGAGCAGTACTTC.

The CDR3 region has the DNA TGTGCCAGCAGCTTCTTCGTTCAGGCCCAAGAGACCCAGTACTTC. Its protein product is CASSFFVQAQETQYF. The chain employs TRBV5-5 and TRBJ2-5; D call uncertain. Per the germline V gene, CDR1 is SGHKS and CDR2 is YYEKEE (reference sequence). This CDR3 is 15 amino acids long. V dropped 2 bases and J dropped 1 base, with 12 bases sitting between them.

The J gene is TRBJ1-2, the V gene TRBV28; perhaps TRBD1 as D (5 bases). V was cut by 5 bases and J by 8 bases, with 21 bases left in between. The CDR3 is 15 amino acids. CDR1 MDHEN and CDR2 SYDVKM come from the germline V gene. The CDR3 nucleotides read TGTGCCAGCAGTCACGGTGGCGGGACTCACCGCGGCTACACCTTC. Translated, it gives CASSHGGGTHRGYTF.

This chain joins TRBV11-2 and TRBJ2-3, with TRBD2 matching over 12 bases. This CDR3 spans 17 amino acids. The germline V gene has CDR1 SGHAT and CDR2 FQNNGV. The ends lost 5 bases at V and 3 bases at J; junction bases unmatched: 9. The CDR3: CASSDQLAGGGTDTQYF. CDR3 in DNA: TGTGCCAGCAGCGATCAACTAGCGGGGGGTGGGACAGATACGCAGTATTTT.

In this sample, this clone turned up many times. The V and J genes are TRBV10-2 and TRBJ1-1; D gene uncertain. Germline CDR1 reads WSHSY; CDR2 reads SAAADI. Trimming shortened V by 3 bases and J by 1 base, and 15 bases separated the two germline ends. This CDR3 has 16 amino acids. CDR3: CASSEPNGQENTEAFF. CDR3 nucleotide sequence: TGCGCCAGCAGTGAACCAAATGGTCAGGAGAACACTGAAGCTTTCTTT.

The rearrangement joins TRBV28 to TRBJ1-1; possibly TRBD1 for D (6 bases). Per germline, CDR1 MDHEN and CDR2 SYDVKM. V was clipped by 3 bases and J by 5 bases, with 16 bases between them. CDR3 size: 15 residues. The CDR3 region has the DNA TGTGCCAGCAGTTTCTTCCAGGGGCCGAGGACTGAAGCTTTCTTT. Translation gives CASSFFQGPRTEAFF.

The J gene is TRBJ1-2, the V gene TRBV6-5; 7 bases match TRBD1. V gave up 4 bases and J gave up 2 bases; unmatched junction bases: 7. The V gene's germline CDR1 is MNHEY and CDR2 SVGAGI. The CDR3 totals 15 residues. CDR3 sequence reads: CASSWGQRPNYGYTF. The CDR3 DNA reads as TGTGCCAGCAGTTGGGGACAGCGTCCAAACTATGGCTACACCTTC.

This clone was picked up a small number of times. The chain links TRBV6-1 to TRBJ1-3, with 8 positions matching TRBD1. The CDR3 loop spans 18 amino acids. Germline assignment: CDR1 MNHNS and CDR2 SASEGT. The V segment lost 4 bases and the J segment 1 base; nucleotides outside the gene matches: 12. CDR3 residues: CASSVRYRDRISGNTIYF. For the CDR3, the DNA is TGTGCCAGCAGTGTACGCTACCGGGACAGGATTTCTGGAAACACCATATATTTT.

V and J are TRBV12-3 or TRBV12-4 and TRBJ1-5; a weak D match, TRBD1 (6 bases). The V end was cut by 6 bases, the J end by 8 bases, with 14 bases between. This CDR3 is 13 amino acids long. CDR3 sequence (DNA): TGTGCCAGCAGCTTACAGGGTCGGAAGCCCCAGCATTTT. The encoded protein is CASSLQGRKPQHF.